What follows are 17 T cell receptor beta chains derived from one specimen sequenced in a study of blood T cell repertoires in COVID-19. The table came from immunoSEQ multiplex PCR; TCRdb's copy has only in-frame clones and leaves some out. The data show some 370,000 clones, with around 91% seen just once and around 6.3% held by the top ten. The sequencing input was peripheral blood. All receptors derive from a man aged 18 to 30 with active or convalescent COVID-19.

CDR3 nucleotide sequence: TGTGCCAGCAGCTTAGGTACAGGACCTTATGGCTACACCTTC. It codes for CASSLGTGPYGYTF. This sequence joins TRBV7-9 and TRBJ1-2, with D possibly being TRBD1 (5 bases). V was clipped by 1 base and J by 5 bases, with 11 bases between them. The CDR3 has 14 amino acids. The germline CDR1 and CDR2 sequences are SEHNR and FQNEAQ (reference sequence).

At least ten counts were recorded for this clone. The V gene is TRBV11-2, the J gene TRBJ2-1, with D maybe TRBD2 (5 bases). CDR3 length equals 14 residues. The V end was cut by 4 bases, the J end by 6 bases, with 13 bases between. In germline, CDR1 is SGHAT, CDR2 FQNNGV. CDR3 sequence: CASSSTRTGNEQFF. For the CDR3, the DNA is TGTGCCAGCAGCTCTACTAGAACCGGCAATGAGCAGTTCTTC.

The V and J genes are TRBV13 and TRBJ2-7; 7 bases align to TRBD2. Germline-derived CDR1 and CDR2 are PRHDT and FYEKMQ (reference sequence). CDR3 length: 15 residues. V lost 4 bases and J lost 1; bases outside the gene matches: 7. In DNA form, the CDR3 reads TGTGCCAGCAGCTCCCACGGGACTATATCCTACGAGCAGTACTTC. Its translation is CASSSHGTISYEQYF.

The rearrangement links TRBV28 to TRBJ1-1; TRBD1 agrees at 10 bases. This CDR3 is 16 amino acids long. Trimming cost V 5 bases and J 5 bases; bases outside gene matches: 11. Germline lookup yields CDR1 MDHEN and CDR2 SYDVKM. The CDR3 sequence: CASSPSRTGGRTEAFF. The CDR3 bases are TGTGCCAGCAGTCCCTCTAGGACAGGGGGGAGGACTGAAGCTTTCTTT. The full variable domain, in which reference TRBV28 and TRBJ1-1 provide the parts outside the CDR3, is DVKVTQSSRYLVKRTGEKVFLECVQDMDHENMFWYRQDPGLGLRLIYFSYDVKMKEKGDIPEGYSVSREKKERFSLILESASTNQTSMYLCASSPSRTGGRTEAFFGQGTRLTVV.

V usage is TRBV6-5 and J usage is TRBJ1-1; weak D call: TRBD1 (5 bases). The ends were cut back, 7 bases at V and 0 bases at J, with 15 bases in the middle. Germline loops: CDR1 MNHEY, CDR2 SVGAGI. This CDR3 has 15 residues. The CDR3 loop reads CASKAGMVMNTEAFF. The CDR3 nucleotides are TGTGCCAGCAAAGCAGGGATGGTAATGAACACTGAAGCTTTCTTT.

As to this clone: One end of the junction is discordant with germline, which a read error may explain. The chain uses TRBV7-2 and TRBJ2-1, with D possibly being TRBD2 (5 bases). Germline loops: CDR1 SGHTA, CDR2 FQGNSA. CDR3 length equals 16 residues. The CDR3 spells CASSLIPRTSFNEQFF. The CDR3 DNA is TGTGCCAGCAGCTTAATCCCCCGGACTTCCTTCAATGAGCAGTTCTTC.

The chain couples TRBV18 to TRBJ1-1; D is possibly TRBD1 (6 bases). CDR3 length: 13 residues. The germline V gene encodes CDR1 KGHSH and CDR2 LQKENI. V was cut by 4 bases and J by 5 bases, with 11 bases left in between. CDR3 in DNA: TGTGCCAGCTCACTTGGGAGGGGGACTGAAGCTTTCTTT. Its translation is CASSLGRGTEAFF.

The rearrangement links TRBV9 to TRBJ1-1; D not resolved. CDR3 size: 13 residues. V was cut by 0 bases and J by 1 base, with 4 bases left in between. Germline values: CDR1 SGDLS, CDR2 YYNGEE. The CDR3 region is CASSVDQNTEAFF. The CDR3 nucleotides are TGTGCCAGCAGCGTAGATCAGAACACTGAAGCTTTCTTT. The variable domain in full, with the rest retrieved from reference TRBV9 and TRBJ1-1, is DSGVTQTPKHLITATGQRVTLRCSPRSGDLSVYWYQQSLDQGLQFLIQYYNGEERAKGNILERFSAQQFPDLHSELNLSSLELGDSALYFCASSVDQNTEAFFGQGTRLTVV.

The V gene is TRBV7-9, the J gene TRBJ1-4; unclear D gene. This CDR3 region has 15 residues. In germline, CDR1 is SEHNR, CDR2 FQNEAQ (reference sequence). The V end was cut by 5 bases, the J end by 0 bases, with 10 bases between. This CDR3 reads CASSLGPATNEKLFF. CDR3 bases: TGTGCCAGCAGCCTCGGTCCGGCAACTAATGAAAAACTGTTTTTT.

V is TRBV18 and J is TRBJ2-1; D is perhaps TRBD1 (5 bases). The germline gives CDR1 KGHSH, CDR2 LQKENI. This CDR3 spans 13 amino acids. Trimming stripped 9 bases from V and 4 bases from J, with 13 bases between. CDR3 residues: CASKGRIYNEQFF. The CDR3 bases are TGTGCCAGTAAGGGGCGGATATACAATGAGCAGTTCTTC. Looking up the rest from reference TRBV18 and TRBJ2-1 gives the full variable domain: NAGVMQNPRHLVRRRGQEARLRCSPMKGHSHVYWYRQLPEEGLKFMVYLQKENIIDESGMPKERFSAEFPKEGPSILRIQQVVRGDSAAYFCASKGRIYNEQFFGPGTRLTVL.

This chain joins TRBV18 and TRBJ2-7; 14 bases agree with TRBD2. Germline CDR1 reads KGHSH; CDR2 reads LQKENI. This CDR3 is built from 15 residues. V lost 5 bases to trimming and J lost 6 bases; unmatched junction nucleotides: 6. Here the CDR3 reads CASSFPGTSGSEQYF. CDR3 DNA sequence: TGTGCCAGCTCATTCCCCGGGACTAGCGGGAGCGAGCAGTACTTC.

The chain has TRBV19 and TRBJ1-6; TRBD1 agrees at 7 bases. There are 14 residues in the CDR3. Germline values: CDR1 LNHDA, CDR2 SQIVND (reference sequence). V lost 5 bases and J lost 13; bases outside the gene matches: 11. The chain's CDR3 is CASSYLGDSQPLHF. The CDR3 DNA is TGTGCCAGTAGTTACTTGGGGGACAGCCAGCCCCTCCACTTT.

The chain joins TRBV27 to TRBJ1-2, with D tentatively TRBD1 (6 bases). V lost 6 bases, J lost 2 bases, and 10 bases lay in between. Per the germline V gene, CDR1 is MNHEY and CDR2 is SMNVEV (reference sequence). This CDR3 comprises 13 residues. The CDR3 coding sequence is TGTGCCAGCAGACTTGGACAGAACTATGGCTACACCTTC. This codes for CASRLGQNYGYTF.

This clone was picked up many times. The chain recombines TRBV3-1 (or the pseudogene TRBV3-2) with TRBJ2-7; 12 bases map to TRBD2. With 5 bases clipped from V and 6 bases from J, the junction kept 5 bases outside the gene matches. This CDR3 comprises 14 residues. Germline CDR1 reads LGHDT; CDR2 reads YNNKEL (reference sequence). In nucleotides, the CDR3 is TGTGCCAGCAGCATGACTAGCGGGGGTGGCGAGCAGTACTTC. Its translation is CASSMTSGGGEQYF.

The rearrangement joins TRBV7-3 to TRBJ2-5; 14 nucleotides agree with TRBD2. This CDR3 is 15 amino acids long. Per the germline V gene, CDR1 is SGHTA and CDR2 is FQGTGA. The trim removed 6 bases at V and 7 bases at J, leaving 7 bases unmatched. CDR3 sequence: CASSRTGTSGGTQYF. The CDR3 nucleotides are TGTGCCAGCAGTCGAACCGGGACTAGCGGGGGGACCCAGTACTTC. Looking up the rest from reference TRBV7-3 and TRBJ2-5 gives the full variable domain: GAGVSQTPSNKVTEKGKYVELRCDPISGHTALYWYRQSLGQGPEFLIYFQGTGAADDSGLPNDRFFAVRPEGSVSTLKIQRTERGDSAVYLCASSRTGTSGGTQYFGPGTRLLVL.

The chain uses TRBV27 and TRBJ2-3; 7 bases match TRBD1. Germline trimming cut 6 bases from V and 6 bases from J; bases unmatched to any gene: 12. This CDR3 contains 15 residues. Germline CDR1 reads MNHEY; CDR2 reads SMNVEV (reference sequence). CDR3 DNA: TGTGCCAGCAGCCTACAGGGGCCAAGATCGGATACGCAGTATTTT. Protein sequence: CASSLQGPRSDTQYF.

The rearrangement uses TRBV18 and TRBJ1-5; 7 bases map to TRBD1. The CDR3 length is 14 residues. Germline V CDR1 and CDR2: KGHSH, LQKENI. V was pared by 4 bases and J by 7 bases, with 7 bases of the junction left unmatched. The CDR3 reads CASSRDRAQQPQHF. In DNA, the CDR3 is TGTGCCAGCTCACGCGACAGGGCTCAACAGCCCCAGCATTTT.